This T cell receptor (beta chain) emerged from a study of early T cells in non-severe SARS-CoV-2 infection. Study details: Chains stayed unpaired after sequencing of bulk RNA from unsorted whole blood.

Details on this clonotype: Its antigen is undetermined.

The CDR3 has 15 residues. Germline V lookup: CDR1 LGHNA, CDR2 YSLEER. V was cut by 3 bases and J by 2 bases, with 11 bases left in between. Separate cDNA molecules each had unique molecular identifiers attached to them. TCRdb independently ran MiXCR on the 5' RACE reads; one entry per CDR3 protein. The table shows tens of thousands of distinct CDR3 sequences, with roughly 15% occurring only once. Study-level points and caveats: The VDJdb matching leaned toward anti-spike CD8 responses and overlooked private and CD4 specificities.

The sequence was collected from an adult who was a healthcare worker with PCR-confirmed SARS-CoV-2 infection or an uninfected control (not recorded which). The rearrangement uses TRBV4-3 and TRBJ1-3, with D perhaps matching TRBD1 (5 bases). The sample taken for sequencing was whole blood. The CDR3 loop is CASSHDRGTGNTIYF. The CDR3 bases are TGCGCCAGCAGCCATGATAGGGGCACTGGAAACACCATATATTTT.